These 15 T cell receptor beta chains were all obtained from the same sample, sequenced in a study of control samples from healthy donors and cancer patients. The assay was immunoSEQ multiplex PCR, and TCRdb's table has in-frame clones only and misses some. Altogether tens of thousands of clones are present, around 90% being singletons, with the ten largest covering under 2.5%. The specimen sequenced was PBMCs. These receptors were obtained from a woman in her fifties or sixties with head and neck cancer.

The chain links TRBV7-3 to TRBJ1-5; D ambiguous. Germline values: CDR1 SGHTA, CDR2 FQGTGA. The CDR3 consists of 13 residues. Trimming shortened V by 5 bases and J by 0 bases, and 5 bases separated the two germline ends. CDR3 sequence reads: CASSPNSNQPQHF. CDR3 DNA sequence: TGTGCCAGCAGCCCAAATAGCAATCAGCCCCAGCATTTT.

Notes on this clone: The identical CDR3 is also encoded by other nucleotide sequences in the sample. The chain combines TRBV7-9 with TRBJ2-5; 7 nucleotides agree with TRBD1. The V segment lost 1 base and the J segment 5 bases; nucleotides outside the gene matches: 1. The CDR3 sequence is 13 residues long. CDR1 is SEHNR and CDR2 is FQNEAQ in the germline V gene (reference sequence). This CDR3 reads CASSLGRGETQYF. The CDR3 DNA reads TGTGCCAGCAGCTTAGGCAGGGGGGAGACCCAGTACTTC.

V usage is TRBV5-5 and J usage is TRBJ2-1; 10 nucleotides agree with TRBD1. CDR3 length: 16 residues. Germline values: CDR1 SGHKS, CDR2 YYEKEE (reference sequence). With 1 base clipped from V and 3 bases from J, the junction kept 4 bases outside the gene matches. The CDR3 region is CASSLSGTGVYNEQFF. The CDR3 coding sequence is TGTGCCAGCAGCTTGTCGGGGACAGGGGTCTACAATGAGCAGTTCTTC.

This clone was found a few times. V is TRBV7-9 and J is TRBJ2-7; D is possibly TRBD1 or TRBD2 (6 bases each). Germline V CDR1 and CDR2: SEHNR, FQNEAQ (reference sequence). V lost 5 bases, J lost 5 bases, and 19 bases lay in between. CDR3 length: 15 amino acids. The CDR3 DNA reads TGTGCCAGCAGCGGAGGGGGAGTGGTTCGGGACGAGCAGTACTTC. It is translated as CASSGGGVVRDEQYF.

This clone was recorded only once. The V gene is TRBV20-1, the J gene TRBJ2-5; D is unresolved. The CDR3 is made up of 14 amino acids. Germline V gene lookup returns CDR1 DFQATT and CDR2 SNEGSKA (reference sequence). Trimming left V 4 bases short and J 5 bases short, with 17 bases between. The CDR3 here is CSAIDIQGSETQYF. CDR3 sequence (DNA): TGCAGTGCTATTGACATCCAAGGATCGGAGACCCAGTACTTC.

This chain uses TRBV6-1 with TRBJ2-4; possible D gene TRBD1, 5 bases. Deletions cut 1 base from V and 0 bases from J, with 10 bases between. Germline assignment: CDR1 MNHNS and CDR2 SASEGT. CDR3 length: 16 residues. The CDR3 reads CASSEGTFIAKNIQYF. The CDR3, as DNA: TGTGCCAGCAGTGAAGGGACATTCATAGCCAAAAACATTCAGTACTTC.

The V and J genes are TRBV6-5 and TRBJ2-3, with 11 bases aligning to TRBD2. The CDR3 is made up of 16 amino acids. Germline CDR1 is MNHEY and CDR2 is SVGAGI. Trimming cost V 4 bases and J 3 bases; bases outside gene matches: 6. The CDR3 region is CASSSRLAGLTDTQYF. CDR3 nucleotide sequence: TGTGCCAGCAGTTCCCGACTAGCGGGGCTGACAGATACGCAGTATTTT.

The CDR3 sequence is CASSESWAGGAYEQYF. CDR3 coding DNA: TGTGCCAGCAGTGAATCATGGGCGGGAGGCGCCTACGAGCAGTACTTC. The J gene is TRBJ2-7, the V gene TRBV6-1; 8 bases are shared with TRBD2. Trimming removed 2 bases from V and 2 bases from J; junction bases left unmatched: 8. CDR1 MNHNS and CDR2 SASEGT come from the germline V gene. The CDR3 contains 16 residues.

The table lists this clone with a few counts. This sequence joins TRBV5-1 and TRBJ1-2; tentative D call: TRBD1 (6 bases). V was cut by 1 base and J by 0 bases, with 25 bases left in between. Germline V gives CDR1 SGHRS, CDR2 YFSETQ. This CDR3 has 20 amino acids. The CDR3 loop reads CASSLTAGIGGRVANYGYTF. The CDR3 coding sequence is TGCGCCAGCAGCTTGACGGCTGGGATTGGGGGCCGAGTAGCTAACTATGGCTACACCTTC.

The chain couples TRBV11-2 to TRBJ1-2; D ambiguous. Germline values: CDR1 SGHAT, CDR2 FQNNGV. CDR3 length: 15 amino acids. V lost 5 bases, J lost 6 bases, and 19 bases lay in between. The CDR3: CASSPWHILGDGYTF. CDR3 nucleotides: TGTGCCAGCAGCCCTTGGCATATCTTAGGTGATGGCTACACCTTC.

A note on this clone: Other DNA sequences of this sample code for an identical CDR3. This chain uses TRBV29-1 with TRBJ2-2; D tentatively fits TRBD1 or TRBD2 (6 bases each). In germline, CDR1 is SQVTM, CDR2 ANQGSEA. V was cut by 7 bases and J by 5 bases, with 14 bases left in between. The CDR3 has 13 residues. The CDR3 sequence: CSGSRGLTGELFF. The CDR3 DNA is TGCAGCGGCTCCCGGGGGCTGACCGGGGAGCTGTTTTTT.

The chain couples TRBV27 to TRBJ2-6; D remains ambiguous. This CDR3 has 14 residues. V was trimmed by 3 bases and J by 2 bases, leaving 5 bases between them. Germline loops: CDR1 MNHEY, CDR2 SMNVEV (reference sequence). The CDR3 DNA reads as TGTGCCAGCAGTTTTGGGGCTGGGGCCAACGTCCTGACTTTC. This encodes CASSFGAGANVLTF.

In nucleotides, the CDR3 is TGTGCCAGCAGTCCCTATAGCGGGAACTACGAGCAGTACTTC. Its protein is CASSPYSGNYEQYF. The chain combines TRBV28 with TRBJ2-7; TRBD2 matches 8 bases. Germline V gene lookup returns CDR1 MDHEN and CDR2 SYDVKM. The V segment lost 5 bases and the J segment 3 bases; nucleotides outside the gene matches: 6. CDR3 length: 14 amino acids.

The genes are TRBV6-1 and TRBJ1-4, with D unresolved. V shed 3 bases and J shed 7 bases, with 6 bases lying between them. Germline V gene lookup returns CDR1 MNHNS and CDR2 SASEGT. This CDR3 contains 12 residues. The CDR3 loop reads CASSEFGEKLFF. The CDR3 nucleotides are TGTGCCAGCAGTGAGTTTGGTGAAAAACTGTTTTTT.

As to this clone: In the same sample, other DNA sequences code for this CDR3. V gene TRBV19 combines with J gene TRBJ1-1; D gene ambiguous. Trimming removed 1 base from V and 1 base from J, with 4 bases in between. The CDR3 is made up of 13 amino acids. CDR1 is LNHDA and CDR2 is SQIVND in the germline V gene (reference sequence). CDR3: CASSIGWNTEAFF. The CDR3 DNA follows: TGTGCCAGTAGTATAGGGTGGAACACTGAAGCTTTCTTT.